This TCR beta chain was identified during a study of blood T cell repertoires in COVID-19. The overall study: Acute and convalescent COVID-19 specimens originated in the United States, Italy and Spain. Nucleic acid was either cDNA or gDNA, and it came from T cells, B-cell-depleted T cells, or PBMCs.

Here immunoSEQ multiplex PCR was the method, and the copy in TCRdb shows in-frame clones only, minus some. The data contain about 270,000 clones, 75% to 90% of them seen just once; the ten biggest clones take up around 13%. During active infection, Seattle patients enrolled and were then monitored through disease. The CDR3 runs to 14 residues. CDR1 LNHDA and CDR2 SQIVND come from the germline V gene (reference sequence). The V and J ends lost 6 bases and 4 bases respectively, with 15 bases between them. The sequence derives from a woman in her 70s with COVID-19, enrolled during active disease. The V and J genes are TRBV19 and TRBJ1-2; D is uncertain. Source material: peripheral blood. Here the CDR3 DNA reads TGTGCCAGTAGCCCCGGTCAGCGCATCTATGGCTACACCTTC. It is translated as CASSPGQRIYGYTF.